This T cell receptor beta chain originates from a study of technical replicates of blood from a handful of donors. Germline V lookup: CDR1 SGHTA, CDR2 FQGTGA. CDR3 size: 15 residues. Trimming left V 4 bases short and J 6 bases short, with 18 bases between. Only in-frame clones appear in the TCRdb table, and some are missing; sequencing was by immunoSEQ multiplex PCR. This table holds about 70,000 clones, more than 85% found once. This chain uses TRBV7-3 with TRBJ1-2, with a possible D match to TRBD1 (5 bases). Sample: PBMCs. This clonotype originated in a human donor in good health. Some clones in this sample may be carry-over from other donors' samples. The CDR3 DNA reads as TGTGCCAGCAGCTCCTCAGACAAGGGGCCCCATGGCTACACCTTC. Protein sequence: CASSSSDKGPHGYTF.